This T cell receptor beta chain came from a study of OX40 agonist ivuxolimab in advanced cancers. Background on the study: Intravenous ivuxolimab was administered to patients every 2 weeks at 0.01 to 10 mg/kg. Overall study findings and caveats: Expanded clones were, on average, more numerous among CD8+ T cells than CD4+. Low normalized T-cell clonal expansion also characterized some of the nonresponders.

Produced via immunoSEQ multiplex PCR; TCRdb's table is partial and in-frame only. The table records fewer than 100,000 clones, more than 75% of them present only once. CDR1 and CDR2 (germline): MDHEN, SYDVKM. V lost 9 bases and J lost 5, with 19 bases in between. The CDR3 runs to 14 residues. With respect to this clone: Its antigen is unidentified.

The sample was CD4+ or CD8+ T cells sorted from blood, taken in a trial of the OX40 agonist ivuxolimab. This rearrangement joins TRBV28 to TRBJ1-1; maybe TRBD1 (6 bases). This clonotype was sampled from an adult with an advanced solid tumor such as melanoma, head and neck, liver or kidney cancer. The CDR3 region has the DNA TGTGCCAGTAAGGCCCCAGGGGATTCAACTGAAGCTTTCTTT. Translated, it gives CASKAPGDSTEAFF. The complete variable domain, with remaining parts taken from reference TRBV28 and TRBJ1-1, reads DVKVTQSSRYLVKRTGEKVFLECVQDMDHENMFWYRQDPGLGLRLIYFSYDVKMKEKGDIPEGYSVSREKKERFSLILESASTNQTSMYLCASKAPGDSTEAFFGQGTRLTVV.